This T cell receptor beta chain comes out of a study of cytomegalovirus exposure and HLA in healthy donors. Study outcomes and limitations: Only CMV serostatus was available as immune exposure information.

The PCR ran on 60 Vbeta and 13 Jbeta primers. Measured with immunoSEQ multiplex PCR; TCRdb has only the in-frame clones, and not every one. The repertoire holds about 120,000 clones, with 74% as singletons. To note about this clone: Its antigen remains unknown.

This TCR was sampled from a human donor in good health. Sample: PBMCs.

The DNA for the CDR3 is TGTGCCAGCAGTGAAGGCGGGGGCGGGAAGACCCAGTACTTC. It codes for CASSEGGGGKTQYF. V usage is TRBV6-1 and J usage is TRBJ2-5; possibly TRBD2 for D (7 bases). V was trimmed by 1 base and J by 6 bases, leaving 12 bases between them. Per germline, CDR1 MNHNS and CDR2 SASEGT. This CDR3 is built from 14 residues.